Below, 14 T cell receptor beta chains from the same sample are listed, as sequenced in a study of T-cell reconstitution after alpha-beta-depleted transplantation in children. During its preparation, the TCRbeta library received unique molecular identifiers. One entry per CDR3 protein results from TCRdb running MiXCR on the PCR reads. The sample holds 97,000 or so distinct CDR3 sequences, 4.5% to 7.5% seen once. Here the sequenced sample was PBMCs, mostly from graft donor cells, taken 60 days after TCRalphabeta/CD19-depleted stem cell transplant. The source is a female patient aged 2-9 years who had a stem cell transplant for Fanconi anemia, so the T cells may come from the graft donor.

This clonotype was observed many times. V usage is TRBV7-3 and J usage is TRBJ2-2, with D maybe TRBD2 (6 bases). CDR3 length: 14 residues. Germline assignment: CDR1 SGHTA and CDR2 FQGTGA. V lost 0 bases to trimming and J lost 5 bases, with 7 bases between them. The CDR3 spells CASSLTGTTGELFF. The CDR3 nucleotides are TGTGCCAGCAGCTTAACGGGGACTACCGGGGAGCTGTTTTTT.

Regarding this clonotype: One junction end disagrees with the germline gene, perhaps due to a read error. This sequence joins TRBV20-1 and TRBJ2-1, with TRBD2 identical over 16 bases. The CDR3 totals 17 residues. Germline CDR1 is DFQATT and CDR2 is SNEGSKA (reference sequence). CDR3 in DNA: TGCTGTGCTCGCTTGGGACTAGCGGGGGGGCCTTCGGTTGAGCAGTTCTTC. Translating gives CCARLGLAGGPSVEQFF.

There are many counts of this clonotype. Here the CDR3 DNA reads TGTGCCAGCAGCTGGACTAGCGGGATCCTCTACAATGAGCAGTTCTTC. It is translated as CASSWTSGILYNEQFF. The chain joins TRBV2 to TRBJ2-1, with TRBD2 matching over 12 bases. V lost 6 bases and J lost 3; bases outside the gene matches: 6. The CDR3 length is 16 residues. CDR1 SNHLY and CDR2 FYNNEI come from the germline V gene. The whole variable domain, filled in from reference TRBV2 and TRBJ2-1, reads EPEVTQTPSHQVTQMGQEVILRCVPISNHLYFYWYRQILGQKVEFLVSFYNNEISEKSEIFDDQFSVERPDGSNFTLKIRSTKLEDSAMYFCASSWTSGILYNEQFFGPGTRLTVL.

There are many counts of this clonotype. This rearrangement joins TRBV11-2 to TRBJ2-7; 7 bases map to TRBD2. The CDR3 is 14 residues long. J lost 2 bases, V lost 1 base, and 2 bases had no gene match. Per germline, CDR1 SGHAT and CDR2 FQNNGV. Written as DNA, the CDR3 is TGTGCCAGCAGCTTAGTTCGGGGGGCCTACGAGCAGTACTTC. As protein: CASSLVRGAYEQYF.

This chain joins TRBV4-2 and TRBJ2-1, with 9 bases identical to TRBD1. The length of the CDR3 is 13 residues. After removal of 3 bases from V and 15 bases from J, the junction contained 9 bases not matched to a gene. Germline CDR1 is LGHNA and CDR2 is YNFKEQ. Written as DNA, the CDR3 is TGTGCCAGCAGCCACTCCGCGGGGACAGGGTCGTTCTTC. Translated: CASSHSAGTGSFF.

By frequency in the sample, this clonotype is medium-sized. The gene calls are TRBV20-1 and TRBJ2-1, with 7 positions matching TRBD2. Per germline, CDR1 DFQATT and CDR2 SNEGSKA (reference sequence). J lost 3 bases, V lost 0 bases, and 8 bases had no gene match. The CDR3 runs 16 residues. For the CDR3, the DNA is TGCAGTGCTAGAGATCACCGGGAGGCTTACTACAATGAGCAGTTCTTC. Protein sequence: CSARDHREAYYNEQFF.

This clonotype was observed a few times. The CDR3 reads CASSLEPPTDTQYF. In DNA, the CDR3 is TGTGCCAGCAGTTTGGAACCGCCCACAGATACGCAGTATTTT. J is TRBJ2-3 and V is TRBV27; D not certain. The V gene's germline CDR1 is MNHEY and CDR2 SMNVEV (reference sequence). Trimming stripped 3 bases from V and 2 bases from J, with 9 bases between. The CDR3 runs 14 residues.

Many counts were recorded for this clonotype. This chain joins TRBV28 and TRBJ2-1; D is possibly TRBD2 (7 bases). Germline V CDR1 and CDR2: MDHEN, SYDVKM. This CDR3 spans 19 amino acids. Trimming pared 5 bases from V and 3 bases from J, leaving 26 bases between. Here the CDR3 DNA reads TGTGCCAGCAGTCCTTCCCTCACAGGGAAGCGGGGTAACTACAATGAGCAGTTCTTC. Protein sequence: CASSPSLTGKRGNYNEQFF. Filled out from reference TRBV28 and TRBJ2-1, the complete variable domain reads DVKVTQSSRYLVKRTGEKVFLECVQDMDHENMFWYRQDPGLGLRLIYFSYDVKMKEKGDIPEGYSVSREKKERFSLILESASTNQTSMYLCASSPSLTGKRGNYNEQFFGPGTRLTVL.

There are many counts of this clonotype. The chain combines TRBV5-1 with TRBJ2-1; 8 bases map to TRBD2. The germline CDR1 and CDR2 sequences are SGHRS and YFSETQ. This CDR3 region has 16 residues. J was trimmed by 9 bases and V by 1 base; bases with no gene match: 12. CDR3 sequence reads: CASSLITGLGTGEQFF. The CDR3 DNA sequence: TGCGCCAGCAGCTTGATTACGGGACTAGGGACCGGTGAGCAGTTCTTC.

The rearrangement uses TRBV20-1 and TRBJ2-2; D possibly corresponds to TRBD2 (6 bases). The CDR3 consists of 13 residues. Trimming shortened V by 7 bases and J by 6 bases, and 15 bases separated the two germline ends. Germline loops: CDR1 DFQATT, CDR2 SNEGSKA (reference sequence). The CDR3 bases are TGCAGTGGGGGGGACGGCCCAGCCGGGGAGCTGTTTTTT. Protein: CSGGDGPAGELFF.

This clonotype came up many times. The chain links TRBV4-1 to TRBJ1-3, with D unclear. V dropped 6 bases and J dropped 0 bases, with 15 bases sitting between them. CDR1 and CDR2 (germline): MGHRA, YSYEKL. CDR3 length: 16 amino acids. In DNA form, the CDR3 reads TGCGCCAGCAGTCTTAGTAGACTGCTCTCTGGAAACACCATATATTTT. The encoded protein is CASSLSRLLSGNTIYF.

This clonotype was detected a few times. The chain employs TRBV5-1 and TRBJ2-7; a weak D match, TRBD1 (6 bases). Trimming cost V 3 bases and J 0 bases, with 10 bases left between them. Germline V CDR1 and CDR2: SGHRS, YFSETQ. There are 14 residues in the CDR3. CDR3 amino acids: CASSWTASSYEQYF. CDR3 nucleotides: TGCGCCAGCAGCTGGACAGCGAGCTCCTACGAGCAGTACTTC.

This clonotype appeared a few times. The J gene is TRBJ1-1, the V gene TRBV10-3; 8 bases match TRBD1. Germline-derived CDR1 and CDR2 are ENHRY and SYGVKD. V lost 6 bases and J lost 1; bases outside the gene matches: 13. The CDR3 totals 17 residues. The CDR3 DNA reads TGTGCCATCAGGAACTTTAGTAGGGGGACAGGGAACACTGAAGCTTTCTTT. As protein: CAIRNFSRGTGNTEAFF.

The chain joins TRBV6-5 to TRBJ1-2; no clear D gene. The germline gives CDR1 MNHEY, CDR2 SVGAGI. Between the trimmed V and J ends, which lost 1 base and 1 base, there was a span of 4 bases. This CDR3 comprises 13 residues. This CDR3 reads CASSYFGNYGYTF. CDR3 nucleotides: TGTGCCAGCAGTTACTTTGGTAACTATGGCTACACCTTC.